The next 17 T cell receptor beta chains were all read from a single sample in a study of blood T cell repertoires in COVID-19. The method was immunoSEQ multiplex PCR; TCRdb's version includes in-frame clones alone and lacks a portion of them. The data show approximately 240,000 clones, roughly 82% seen once. The sample consisted of peripheral blood. These receptors were taken from a woman between 40 and 55 years old who had recovered from COVID-19.

This rearrangement joins TRBV9 to TRBJ1-4; TRBD1 agrees at 10 bases. Trimming at V came to 3 bases and at J to 0 bases, leaving 8 bases not matched to a gene. Germline lookup yields CDR1 SGDLS and CDR2 YYNGEE. CDR3 length: 18 residues. In DNA form, the CDR3 reads TGTGCCAGCAGCGACGGGACAGGGGCGGGAGCAACTAATGAAAAACTGTTTTTT. Protein: CASSDGTGAGATNEKLFF.

The chain recombines TRBV30 with TRBJ2-5; tentative D call: TRBD2 (6 bases). Trimming left V 5 bases short and J 4 bases short, with 17 bases between. Germline lookup yields CDR1 GTSNPN and CDR2 SVGIG (reference sequence). This CDR3 has 14 amino acids. CDR3 loop: CAWGSGESGETQYF. Here the CDR3 DNA reads TGTGCCTGGGGGTCGGGGGAGTCGGGAGAGACCCAGTACTTC.

The genes are TRBV28 and TRBJ1-4; possibly TRBD1 for D (6 bases). This CDR3 is built from 14 residues. The V end lost 6 bases, the J end lost 8 bases, and 16 bases lay between the germline ends. CDR1 is MDHEN, CDR2 SYDVKM, per germline. The CDR3 sequence is CASSPGGAREKLFF. CDR3 sequence (DNA): TGTGCCAGCAGCCCGGGGGGGGCAAGGGAAAAACTGTTTTTT.

This rearrangement joins TRBV6-2 or TRBV6-3 to TRBJ2-7; D may be TRBD1 (7 bases). CDR1 MNHEY and CDR2 SVGEGT come from the germline V gene. The CDR3 consists of 16 residues. Trimming took 2 bases from V and 8 from J, leaving 22 bases between them. CDR3 sequence (DNA): TGTGCCAGCAGTTACCTGGAGGGGGCTGGTGTTCCCCAGCAGTACTTC. Translated: CASSYLEGAGVPQQYF.

This rearrangement joins TRBV6-2 or TRBV6-3 to TRBJ2-7, with D tentatively TRBD1 (5 bases). The V end lost 0 bases, the J end lost 3 bases, and 12 bases lay between the germline ends. The CDR3 consists of 15 residues. Per germline, CDR1 MNHEY and CDR2 SVGEGT. The CDR3 is CASSYSGDRRYEQYF. The CDR3 DNA sequence: TGTGCCAGCAGTTACTCGGGCGACAGACGCTACGAGCAGTACTTC.

This chain links TRBV20-1 with TRBJ2-1; 7 bases line up with TRBD1. After removal of 4 bases from V and 12 bases from J, the junction contained 6 bases not matched to a gene. This CDR3 contains 11 residues. Germline lookup yields CDR1 DFQATT and CDR2 SNEGSKA (reference sequence). The CDR3 DNA reads as TGCAGTGCTAACCAGGGGGAAGGGCAGTTCTTC. Amino acid sequence: CSANQGEGQFF.

This chain connects TRBV12-5 to TRBJ2-5, with TRBD1 as a possible D gene (6 bases). The CDR3 extends over 13 amino acids. The germline gives CDR1 LGHNT, CDR2 FRNRAP. Deletions cut 5 bases from V and 4 bases from J, with 11 bases between. The DNA for the CDR3 is TGTGCTAGTGGTCGACAGGTCGGAGAGACCCAGTACTTC. Amino acids: CASGRQVGETQYF.

This clone was picked up one time. The same CDR3 also results from other DNA sequences found in this sample. The chain carries TRBV6-5 and TRBJ1-1, with D possibly TRBD1 on 5 matching bases. Trimming cost V 5 bases and J 1 base, with 11 bases left between them. Germline V gene sequence: CDR1 MNHEY, CDR2 SVGAGI. This CDR3 has 14 residues. The CDR3 DNA follows: TGTGCCAGCAGTCCCCGTACAGGGAACACTGAAGCTTTCTTT. This translates into CASSPRTGNTEAFF.

This clone was observed a handful of times. The V and J genes are TRBV28 and TRBJ1-1, with TRBD1 matching 7 bases. CDR3 length: 15 amino acids. The germline V gene has CDR1 MDHEN and CDR2 SYDVKM. Trimming removed 4 bases from V and 0 bases from J; junction bases left unmatched: 5. CDR3 DNA: TGTGCCAGCAGTTCCCCAGGGGGAGTGAACACTGAAGCTTTCTTT. Its translation is CASSSPGGVNTEAFF.

This chain joins TRBV9 and TRBJ2-3; 16 bases are shared with TRBD2. The CDR3 totals 17 residues. Trimming at V came to 4 bases and at J to 4 bases, leaving 6 bases not matched to a gene. In germline, CDR1 is SGDLS, CDR2 YYNGEE. The CDR3 loop reads CASSSRGLAGGSDTQYF. The CDR3 DNA reads TGTGCCAGCAGCTCCAGGGGACTAGCGGGGGGGTCAGATACGCAGTATTTT.

This clone was seen a single time. The gene calls are TRBV18 and TRBJ1-4, with unresolved D. The germline gives CDR1 KGHSH, CDR2 LQKENI. With 1 base removed from V and 7 bases from J, the gap between germline ends came to 16 bases. This CDR3 comprises 16 residues. CDR3 region: CASSPRVGATVEKLFF. CDR3 coding DNA: TGTGCCAGCTCACCACGCGTTGGAGCGACGGTTGAAAAACTGTTTTTT.

V is TRBV28 and J is TRBJ1-2; D unresolved. Between the trimmed V and J ends, which lost 3 bases and 4 bases, there was a span of 15 bases. The CDR3 is 15 amino acids. Germline CDR1 and CDR2: MDHEN and SYDVKM. The CDR3 DNA sequence: TGTGCCAGCAGTTTCTCCGATTCCTACGCCTATGGCTACACCTTC. This encodes CASSFSDSYAYGYTF.

The V and J genes are TRBV7-9 and TRBJ1-4, with 7 nucleotides matching TRBD1. The CDR3 contains 15 residues. The V segment lost 5 bases and the J segment 3 bases; nucleotides outside the gene matches: 6. Germline V gives CDR1 SEHNR, CDR2 FQNEAQ (reference sequence). As DNA, the CDR3 is TGTGCCAGCAGCCTCCGGGACAGCCCTAATGAAAAACTGTTTTTT. It translates to CASSLRDSPNEKLFF.

The J gene is TRBJ1-2, the V gene TRBV10-3; 10 positions agree with TRBD1. This CDR3 contains 14 residues. Germline loops: CDR1 ENHRY, CDR2 SYGVKD. V dropped 8 bases and J dropped 7; count of bases not matched to a gene: 10. The DNA of the CDR3 is TGTGCCATCGAAGGTTCGGGACAGGGGTCTGGCTACACCTTC. Protein sequence: CAIEGSGQGSGYTF.

On this clone itself: Given the absence of the conserved phenylalanine or tryptophan at the CDR3 end, a read error is likely. It is unclear where the CDR3 begins or ends on the DNA, so no DNA is shown, and the CDR3 is as TCRdb lists it. The V call is TRBV6-5, the J call TRBJ1-1. Including both end residues, the CDR3 is 12 amino acids long. Germline V gives CDR1 MNHEY, CDR2 SVGAGI. The CDR3 region is CASRTTWTAMDV.

The rearrangement uses TRBV3-1 (or the pseudogene TRBV3-2) and TRBJ1-6, with D hard to call. This CDR3 has 16 residues. Germline loops: CDR1 LGHDT, CDR2 YNNKEL (reference sequence). V gave up 1 base and J gave up 9 bases, with 16 bases separating them. Written as DNA, the CDR3 is TGTGCCAGCAGCCAAGGGAGGTGGCGGGAAGTTTCACCCCTCCACTTT. Its translation is CASSQGRWREVSPLHF.

The V call is TRBV19, the J call TRBJ1-2, with D tentatively TRBD1 (6 bases). This CDR3 comprises 12 residues. Trimming stripped 4 bases from V and 6 bases from J, with 9 bases between. Looked up from germline, CDR1 is LNHDA and CDR2 is SQIVND (reference sequence). The CDR3 DNA sequence: TGTGCCAGTAGTAACCGACAGGATGGCTACACCTTC. Residues: CASSNRQDGYTF.